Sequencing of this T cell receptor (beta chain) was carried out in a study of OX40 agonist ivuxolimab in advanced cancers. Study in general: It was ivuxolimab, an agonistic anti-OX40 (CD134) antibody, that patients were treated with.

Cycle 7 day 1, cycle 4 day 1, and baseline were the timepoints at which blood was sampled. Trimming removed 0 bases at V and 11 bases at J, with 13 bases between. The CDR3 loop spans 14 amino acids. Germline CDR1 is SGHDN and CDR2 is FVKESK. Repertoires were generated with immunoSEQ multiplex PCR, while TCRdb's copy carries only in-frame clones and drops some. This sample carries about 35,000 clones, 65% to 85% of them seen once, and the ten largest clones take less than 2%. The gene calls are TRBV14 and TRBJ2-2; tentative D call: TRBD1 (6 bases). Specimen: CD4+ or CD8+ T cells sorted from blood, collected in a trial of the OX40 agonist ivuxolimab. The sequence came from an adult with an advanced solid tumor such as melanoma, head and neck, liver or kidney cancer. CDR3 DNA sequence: TGTGCCAGCAGCCAAGATTGGGGCAGGGGTGAGCTGTTTTTT. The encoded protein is CASSQDWGRGELFF.